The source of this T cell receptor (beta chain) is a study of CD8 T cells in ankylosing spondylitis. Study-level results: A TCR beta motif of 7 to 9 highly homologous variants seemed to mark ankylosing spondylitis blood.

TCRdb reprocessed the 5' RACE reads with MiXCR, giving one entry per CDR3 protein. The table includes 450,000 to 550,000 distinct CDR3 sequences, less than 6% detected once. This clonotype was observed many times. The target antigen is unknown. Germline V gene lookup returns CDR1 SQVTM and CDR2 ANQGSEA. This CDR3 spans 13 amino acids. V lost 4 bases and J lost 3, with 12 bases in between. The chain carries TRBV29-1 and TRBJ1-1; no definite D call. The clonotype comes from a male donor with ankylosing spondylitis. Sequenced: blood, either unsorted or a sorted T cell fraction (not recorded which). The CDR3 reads CSVGAGWDTEAFF. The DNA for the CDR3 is TGCAGCGTTGGTGCAGGTTGGGACACTGAAGCTTTCTTT. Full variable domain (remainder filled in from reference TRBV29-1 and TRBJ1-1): SAVISQKPSRDICQRGTSLTIQCQVDSQVTMMFWYRQQPGQSLTLIATANQGSEATYESGFVIDKFPISRPNLTFSTLTVSNMSPEDSSIYLCSVGAGWDTEAFFGQGTRLTVV.